Described below is a single TCR beta chain sequence and its context. This clonotype was seen more than once but under ten times. Its antigen is still unknown. No base quality information exists; no much larger clone differs at one position. The data derive from a study of response to subunit inactivated influenza vaccine (dated by TCRdb to between 2017 and 2018). Describing the broader study: Deep quantitative profiling of the T cell receptor repertoire was used in the study to follow responses to a trivalent subunit inactivated influenza vaccine.

Libraries were prepared through RT-PCR. The instrument given in TCRdb is Illumina HiSeq 2500. TCRdb's own reprocessing of the public reads used fastp at Q25 and MiXCR and kept productive beta chains. Identical CDR3 protein sequences are pooled into one entry, listed with their most common genes and DNA. Counted in this sample were roughly 540,000 distinct CDR3 sequences; around 25% of them appeared once. The top ten clonotypes cover 2.5% to 3.5% of the sample. The germline ends are 12 bases apart after V is trimmed by 0 bases and J by 3 bases. Based on the germline V gene, the CDR1 and CDR2 sequences are SGHRS and YFSETQ. The CDR3 goes from the cysteine to the phenylalanine over 15 residues. Only CDR3 DNA remains: 45 bases, in frame from the first base. On the study overall, not on this receptor specifically: It was suggested by the authors that each seasonal influenza vaccination may recruit only a limited number of new T cells.

These same records also appear under a second study, on T cells expressing NK-cell markers. As that second paper reports: 5'RACE template switching, by which a universal primer site and unique molecular identifiers were added, was used to make TCR beta cDNA libraries. Roughly 8 donors provided sorted CD3+CD56+NKG2C+, CD3+CD56+NKG2C- and CD3+CD56-NKG2C+ T-cell subsets, whose TCR beta-chain repertoires were profiled. Seven of the eight sequenced donors were HCMV-seropositive and one was HCMV-seronegative. To restrict sorting to alphabetaTCR-expressing T cells, an anti-gammadeltaTCR antibody was added in several experiments. In a handful of donors, the dominant CD3+CD56+NKG2C+ clonotypes were among the top 10 CD8+ clonotypes and accounted for about 1.0-7.5% of CD8+ T cells. Those dominant clonotypes were again the most abundant among CD3+CD56-NKG2C+ cells in a handful of donors, at roughly 28.3-60.1%. It remained unclear whether the expanded NKG2C-expressing T cell clones were specific for HCMV antigens. The eight sequenced donors were randomly selected healthy volunteers, three men and five women. To determine HCMV serostatus, a commercial ELISA kit was used to detect HCMV-specific IgG in serum. Ficoll density gradient centrifugation was used to isolate peripheral blood mononuclear cells from blood. Using Miltenyi isolation kits, CD4+ and CD8+ T cells were isolated from PBMC through magnetic immunoseparation. Synthesis of cDNA was primed from the TCR beta constant segment and was followed by two consecutive PCR amplification steps. The libraries were sequenced on Illumina HiSeq 2000/2500, MiSeq or NextSeq, producing 2 x 150 bp reads. MIGEC was used to demultiplex reads and group the reads by UMI, and MiTCR was used to assemble and quantify clonotypes. Only TCR cDNA sequences supported by at least two reads were kept to exclude erroneous sequences. The tcR package was used for downstream repertoire analysis, with clonotypes matched between fractions based on CDR3 nucleotide sequence plus V segment. Antigen specificity was annotated against VDJdb with VDJmatch, allowing one amino acid substitution in CDR3.

This receptor chain uses TRBV5-1 and TRBJ2-5; possibly the D gene is TRBD2, per 5 matching bases. This TCR came from a man aged 50-60 years who received an inactivated influenza vaccine. Donor details come from another sample of the same person, matched by shared clones. The material sequenced was CD4+ T cells sorted from PBMCs, taken 12 days after vaccination. The sequenced DNA is TGCGCCAGCAGCTTGGGTTCCGGACTGGAAGAGACCCAGTACTTC. Its protein is CASSLGSGLEETQYF. The variable domain in full, with residues beyond the CDR3 obtained from the reference TRBV5-1 and TRBJ2-5 genes, is KAGVTQTPRYLIKTRGQQVTLSCSPISGHRSVSWYQQTPGQGLQFLFEYFSETQRNKGNFPGRFSGRQFSNSRSEMNVSTLELGDSALYLCASSLGSGLEETQYFGPGTRLLVL.